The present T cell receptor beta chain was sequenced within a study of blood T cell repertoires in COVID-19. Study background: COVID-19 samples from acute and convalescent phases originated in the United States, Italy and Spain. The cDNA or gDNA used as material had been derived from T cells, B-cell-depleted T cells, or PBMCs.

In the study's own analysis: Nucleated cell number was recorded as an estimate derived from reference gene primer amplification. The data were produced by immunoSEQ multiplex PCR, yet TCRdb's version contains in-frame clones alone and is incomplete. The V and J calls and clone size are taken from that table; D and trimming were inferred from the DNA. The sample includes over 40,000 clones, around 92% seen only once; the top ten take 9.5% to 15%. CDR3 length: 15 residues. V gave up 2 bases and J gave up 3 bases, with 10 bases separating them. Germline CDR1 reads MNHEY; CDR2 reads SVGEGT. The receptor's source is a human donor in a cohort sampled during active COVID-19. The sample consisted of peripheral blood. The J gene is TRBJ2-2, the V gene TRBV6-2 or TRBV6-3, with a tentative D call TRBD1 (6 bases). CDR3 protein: CASSYAGADTGELFF. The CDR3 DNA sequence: TGTGCCAGCAGTTACGCAGGGGCTGACACCGGGGAGCTGTTTTTT.